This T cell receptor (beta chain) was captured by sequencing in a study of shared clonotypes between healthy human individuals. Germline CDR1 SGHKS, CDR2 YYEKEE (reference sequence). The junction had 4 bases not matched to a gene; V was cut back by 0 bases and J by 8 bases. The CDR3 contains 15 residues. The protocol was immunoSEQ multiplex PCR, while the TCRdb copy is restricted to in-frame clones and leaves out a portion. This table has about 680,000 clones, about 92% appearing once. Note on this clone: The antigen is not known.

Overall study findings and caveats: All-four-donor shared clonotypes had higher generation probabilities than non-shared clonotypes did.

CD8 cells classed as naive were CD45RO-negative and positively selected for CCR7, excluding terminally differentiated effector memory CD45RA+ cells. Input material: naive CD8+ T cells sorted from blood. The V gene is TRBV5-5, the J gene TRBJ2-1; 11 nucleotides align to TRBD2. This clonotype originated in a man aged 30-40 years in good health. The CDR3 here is CASSLGLAGRDEQFF. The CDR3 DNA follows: TGTGCCAGCAGCTTGGGACTAGCGGGAAGGGATGAGCAGTTCTTC. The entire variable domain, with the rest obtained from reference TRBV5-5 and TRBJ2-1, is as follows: DAGVTQSPTHLIKTRGQQVTLRCSPISGHKSVSWYQQVLGQGPQFIFQYYEKEERGRGNFPDRFSARQFPNYSSELNVNALLLGDSALYLCASSLGLAGRDEQFFGPGTRLTVL.